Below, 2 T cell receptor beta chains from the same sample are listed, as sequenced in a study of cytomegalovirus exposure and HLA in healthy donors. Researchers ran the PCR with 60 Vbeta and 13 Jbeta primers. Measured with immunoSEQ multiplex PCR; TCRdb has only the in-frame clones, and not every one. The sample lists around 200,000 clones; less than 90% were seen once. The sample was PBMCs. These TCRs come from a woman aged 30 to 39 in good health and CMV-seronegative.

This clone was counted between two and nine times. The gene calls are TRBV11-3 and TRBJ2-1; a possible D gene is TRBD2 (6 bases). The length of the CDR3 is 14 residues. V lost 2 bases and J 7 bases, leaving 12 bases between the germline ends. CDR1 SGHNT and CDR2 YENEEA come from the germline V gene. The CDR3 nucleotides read TGTGCCAGCAGCTTATACGGGAGTCTGAATGAGCAGTTCTTC. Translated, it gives CASSLYGSLNEQFF.

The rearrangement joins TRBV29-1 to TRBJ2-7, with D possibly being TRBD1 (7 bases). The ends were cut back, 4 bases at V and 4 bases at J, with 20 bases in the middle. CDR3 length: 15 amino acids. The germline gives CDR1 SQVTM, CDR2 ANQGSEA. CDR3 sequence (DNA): TGCAGCGTTGCGGCCCTACAGGGGACTTGGTACGAGCAGTACTTC. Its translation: CSVAALQGTWYEQYF.